The 22 T cell receptor beta chains reported below all come from one sample, sequenced in a study of T cells in women clearing cervical HPV infection listed by TCRdb under 2018. Libraries were built with the immunoSEQ multiplex PCR assay. TCRdb re-hosts the immuneACCESS table, in-frame sequences only. Its copies lack some clones; in the studies checked, an unresolved V gene accounts for under half of them, and the cause for the rest is not known. In this sample's table one finds 40,000 to 55,000 clones. About 0.94% of the sample is in the top ten clones. Specimen: blood buffy coat. The receptors were gathered from a woman between 18 and 69 years old with a cervical HPV16 infection that either progressed to CIN3+ or cleared (not recorded which).

To note about this clone: The CDR3 extends 3 residues past the end of the read, so its final part is completed from the germline J gene. The chain uses TRBV6-2 or TRBV6-3 and TRBJ2-3; 10 bases match TRBD2. The CDR3 loop spans 17 amino acids. The V and J ends lost 6 bases and 3 bases, in that order; junction bases with no gene match: 12. CDR1 and CDR2 (germline): MNHEY, SVGEGT. The CDR3 bases that were read are TGTGCCAGCAGGCCCACCCCAGCTAGCGGGGGTACAGATACG. Translating it yields CASRPTPASGGTDT. The entire CDR3 reads CASRPTPASGGTDTQYF.

Of note for this clone: The sequenced fragment ends 3 residues before the CDR3 boundary, so the rest is inferred from the germline J gene. V and J are TRBV20-1 and TRBJ2-2; TRBD1 is a possible D gene (6 bases). This CDR3 region has 15 residues. Germline V gene data show CDR1 as DFQATT and CDR2 as SNEGSKA (reference sequence). CDR3 region: CSADPGVQGNSPLFF. CDR3 bases read: TGCAGTGCCGATCCCGGGGTGCAGGGGAATTCACCG.

As to this clone: The read falls 3 residues short of the CDR3 end, and the missing part is taken from the germline J gene. The same CDR3 can be traced to other DNA sequences in this sample. V and J are TRBV5-1 and TRBJ2-5; 9 bases agree with TRBD2. CDR3 length: 14 residues. V dropped 2 bases and J dropped 1; count of bases not matched to a gene: 0. The germline V gene encodes CDR1 SGHRS and CDR2 YFSETQ. The CDR3 DNA, read in part, is TGCGCCAGCAGCTTAGCGGGGGGCCAAGAGACC. Translating gives CASSLAGGQET. Given in full, the CDR3 is CASSLAGGQETQYF.

In regard to this clone: The CDR3 goes on 3 residues after the read ends, and that part is filled in from the germline J gene. The chain carries TRBV6-1 and TRBJ2-3; 12 bases are shared with TRBD2. J was trimmed by 2 bases and V by 4 bases; bases with no gene match: 4. This CDR3 has 16 amino acids. Germline V gene sequence: CDR1 MNHNS, CDR2 SASEGT. The sequenced CDR3 bases are TGTGCCAGCAGTGCGACTAGCGGGGGCCTCACAGATACG. Protein product: CASSATSGGLTDT. The whole CDR3 reads CASSATSGGLTDTQYF.

On this clone: The read finishes 3 residues shy of the CDR3 end, and the germline J gene is used to complete it. The rearrangement links TRBV19 to TRBJ1-2; unclear D gene. In germline, CDR1 is LNHDA, CDR2 SQIVND (reference sequence). V was trimmed by 6 bases and J by 2 bases, leaving 7 bases between them. This CDR3 has 12 amino acids. The part of the CDR3 DNA that was read is TGTGCCAGTAGCCCCGGGAACTATGGC. As protein: CASSPGNYG. The CDR3 in full is CASSPGNYGYTF.

Of note for this clone: The missing CDR3 end, 3 residues past where the read stops, is filled in from the germline J gene. V and J are TRBV9 and TRBJ1-2, with 9 bases fitting TRBD1. With 2 bases clipped from V and 5 bases from J, the junction kept 1 base outside the gene matches. Germline V lookup: CDR1 SGDLS, CDR2 YYNGEE. The CDR3 covers 13 residues. The CDR3 reads CASSVGQGYGYTF. CDR3 DNA, as far as it was read: TGTGCCAGCAGCGTGGGACAGGGTTATGGC.

Regarding this clone: The read ends 3 residues shy of where the CDR3 ends; the end is completed using the germline J gene. This sequence joins TRBV13 and TRBJ2-5; TRBD1 matches 9 bases. CDR1 PRHDT and CDR2 FYEKMQ come from the germline V gene (reference sequence). V gave up 1 base and J gave up 0 bases; unmatched junction bases: 3. The CDR3 loop spans 16 amino acids. The covered CDR3 bases are TGTGCCAGCAGCTTAGAGGGGACAGGGTACCAAGAGACC. This codes for CASSLEGTGYQET. The full CDR3 protein is CASSLEGTGYQETQYF.

As regards this clone: The CDR3 is cut off 3 residues early in the read; its end comes from the germline J gene. The chain combines TRBV7-6 with TRBJ2-4, with TRBD1 matching over 7 bases. The CDR3 consists of 16 residues. CDR1 SGHVS and CDR2 FNYEAQ come from the germline V gene. Partial CDR3 DNA: TGTGCCAGCAGCTTATACCCCCCGGGACAGAGCTATGGT. Translation: CASSLYPPGQSYG. The full CDR3 is CASSLYPPGQSYGQYF.

For this clone: The read ends 3 residues shy of where the CDR3 ends; the end is completed using the germline J gene. The chain combines TRBV15 with TRBJ2-3; no clear D gene. V was cut by 5 bases and J by 0 bases, with 6 bases left in between. Germline V gene sequence: CDR1 LNHNV, CDR2 YYDKDF (reference sequence). This CDR3 spans 13 amino acids. CDR3 DNA, as far as it was read: TGTGCCACCAGCTTAGCAAGCACAGATACG. Protein: CATSLASTDT. The full CDR3 sequence reads CATSLASTDTQYF.

The part of the CDR3 DNA that was read is TGTGCCAGCTCACCACGTCCGGGACAGGGGTCCTACGAG. Residues: CASSPRPGQGSYE. In full, the CDR3 reads CASSPRPGQGSYEQYF. This chain connects TRBV18 to TRBJ2-7, with 10 bases lining up with TRBD1. Coverage ceases 3 residues before the CDR3 finishes, and the germline J gene fills in the end. The V segment lost 1 base and the J segment 1 base; nucleotides outside the gene matches: 4. The CDR3 loop spans 16 amino acids. Germline V gene lookup returns CDR1 KGHSH and CDR2 LQKENI. Full variable domain (missing parts from reference TRBV18 and TRBJ2-7): NAGVMQNPRHLVRRRGQEARLRCSPMKGHSHVYWYRQLPEEGLKFMVYLQKENIIDESGMPKERFSAEFPKEGPSILRIQQVVRGDSAAYFCASSPRPGQGSYEQYFGPGTRLTVT.

Regarding this clone: The read comes to an end 3 residues before the CDR3 does, leaving the germline J gene to fill in the end. The chain has TRBV20-1 and TRBJ2-5; D may be TRBD1 (7 bases). The CDR3 covers 13 residues. Germline loops: CDR1 DFQATT, CDR2 SNEGSKA (reference sequence). Trimming cost V 6 bases and J 4 bases, with 15 bases left between them. The chain's CDR3 is CSAEGQPGETQYF. The sequenced CDR3 bases are TGCAGTGCGGAGGGACAGCCAGGAGAGACC.

About this clone: Coverage ceases 3 residues before the CDR3 finishes, and the germline J gene fills in the end. The chain is built from TRBV6-2 or TRBV6-3 and TRBJ2-5, with 8 nucleotides matching TRBD2. CDR3 length equals 14 residues. CDR1 and CDR2 from the germline V gene are MNHEY and SVGEGT. The trim removed 6 bases at V and 5 bases at J, leaving 8 bases unmatched. CDR3 DNA (partial): TGTGCCAGCAGCCCCGGGACTAGTAGTGAGACC. Translation gives CASSPGTSSET. The complete CDR3 sequence is CASSPGTSSETQYF.

In regard to this clone: The observed sequence ends 3 residues before the CDR3 terminus, with the missing tail filled in from the germline J gene. This chain connects TRBV18 to TRBJ1-2, with 8 positions matching TRBD1. The CDR3 runs 14 residues. Per the germline V gene, CDR1 is KGHSH and CDR2 is LQKENI. Unmatched junction bases numbered 5, after V lost 3 bases and J lost 5 bases. The DNA read from the CDR3 is TGTGCCAGCTCACCTAGGGGACAGGATTATGGC. This translates into CASSPRGQDYG. The whole CDR3 is CASSPRGQDYGYTF.

In the case of this clone: The read falls 3 residues short of the CDR3 end, and the missing part is taken from the germline J gene. This chain uses TRBV30 with TRBJ2-3; D is unresolved. V was pared by 0 bases and J by 3 bases, with 7 bases between. The CDR3 extends over 13 amino acids. Germline V gives CDR1 GTSNPN, CDR2 SVGIG (reference sequence). CDR3 in amino acids: CAWSVLSTDTQYF. Partial CDR3 DNA: TGTGCCTGGAGTGTACTCTCGACAGATACG.

As regards this clone: The read ends 3 residues early relative to the CDR3; the germline J gene fills the gap. The J gene is TRBJ1-4, the V gene TRBV7-9, with D uncertain. V was pared by 6 bases and J by 0 bases, with 5 bases between. Germline V gene sequence: CDR1 SEHNR, CDR2 FQNEAQ (reference sequence). The CDR3 is 13 amino acids. The CDR3 spells CASSLPTNEKLFF. The part of the CDR3 DNA that was read is TGTGCCAGCAGTCTTCCAACTAATGAAAAA.

On this clone itself: The read halts 3 residues ahead of the CDR3 end, with the missing end drawn from the germline J gene. This chain uses TRBV2 with TRBJ1-2; D may be TRBD1 (6 bases). This CDR3 has 14 amino acids. Trimming removed 4 bases from V and 6 bases from J, with 15 bases in between. CDR1 is SNHLY and CDR2 is FYNNEI in the germline V gene. This chain's CDR3 is CASSVRGASNGYTF. CDR3 bases read: TGTGCCAGCAGTGTTCGGGGGGCGTCGAATGGC.

On this clone: Sequencing ends 3 residues short of the CDR3 end; the germline J gene provides the rest. The rearrangement links TRBV12-3 or TRBV12-4 to TRBJ2-7, with D tentatively TRBD1 (6 bases). The CDR3 consists of 14 residues. The ends were cut back, 5 bases at V and 3 bases at J, with 14 bases in the middle. The sequenced part of the CDR3 DNA is TGTGCCAGCAGTGCAACAGGGTCTCGCTACGAG. Translation gives CASSATGSRYE. The CDR3 in full is CASSATGSRYEQYF.

On this clone: The CDR3 is cut off 3 residues early in the read; its end comes from the germline J gene. This chain joins TRBV12-3 or TRBV12-4 and TRBJ2-7; a possible D gene is TRBD2 (6 bases). This CDR3 contains 13 residues. Between the trimmed V and J ends, which lost 5 bases and 6 bases, there was a span of 14 bases. CDR3 region: CASSPRLVGEQYF. The sequenced part of the CDR3 DNA is TGTGCCAGCAGTCCACGACTAGTGGGCGAG.

Concerning this clone: Read coverage stops 3 residues before the CDR3 terminus; the germline J gene supplies the remainder. V gene TRBV6-1 combines with J gene TRBJ2-1; D is ambiguous. Germline V gene data show CDR1 as MNHNS and CDR2 as SASEGT. This CDR3 contains 14 residues. Trimming cost V 4 bases and J 0 bases, with 7 bases left between them. The DNA read from the CDR3 is TGTGCCAGCAGTGTAAGGGCCTCCTACAATGAG. This codes for CASSVRASYNE. The entire CDR3 sequence reads CASSVRASYNEQFF.

With regard to this clone: The read ends 3 residues before the CDR3 terminus; that terminus is restored from the germline J gene. The J gene is TRBJ2-2, the V gene TRBV4-2, with 7 bases aligning to TRBD2. This CDR3 has 17 amino acids. The germline gives CDR1 LGHNA, CDR2 YNFKEQ. With 0 bases clipped from V and 6 bases from J, the junction kept 10 bases outside the gene matches. CDR3 in amino acids: CASSQDVQRGFAGELFF. The sequenced part of the CDR3 DNA is TGTGCCAGCAGCCAAGATGTTCAGCGGGGATTCGCCGGGGAG.

For this clone: The sequence runs out 3 residues before the end of the CDR3; the remainder is reconstructed from the germline J gene. This chain links TRBV19 with TRBJ2-7, with 13 bases lining up with TRBD2. The germline V gene encodes CDR1 LNHDA and CDR2 SQIVND (reference sequence). The CDR3 consists of 16 residues. J was trimmed by 3 bases and V by 5 bases; bases with no gene match: 7. The CDR3 spells CASSARTSGGVYEQYF. CDR3 DNA, as far as it was read: TGTGCCAGTAGTGCGCGGACTAGCGGGGGAGTCTACGAG.

In the case of this clone: The DNA ends 3 residues before the CDR3 does, and the rest of the CDR3 is filled in from the germline J gene. This chain connects TRBV5-6 to TRBJ2-2, with 8 bases identical to TRBD1. CDR3 length: 15 amino acids. The germline V gene encodes CDR1 SGHDT and CDR2 YYEEEE. Here the CDR3 reads CASSFGTGRNEKLFF. The sequenced part of the CDR3 DNA is TGTGCCAGCAGCTTCGGGACAGGTAGAAATGAAAAG.